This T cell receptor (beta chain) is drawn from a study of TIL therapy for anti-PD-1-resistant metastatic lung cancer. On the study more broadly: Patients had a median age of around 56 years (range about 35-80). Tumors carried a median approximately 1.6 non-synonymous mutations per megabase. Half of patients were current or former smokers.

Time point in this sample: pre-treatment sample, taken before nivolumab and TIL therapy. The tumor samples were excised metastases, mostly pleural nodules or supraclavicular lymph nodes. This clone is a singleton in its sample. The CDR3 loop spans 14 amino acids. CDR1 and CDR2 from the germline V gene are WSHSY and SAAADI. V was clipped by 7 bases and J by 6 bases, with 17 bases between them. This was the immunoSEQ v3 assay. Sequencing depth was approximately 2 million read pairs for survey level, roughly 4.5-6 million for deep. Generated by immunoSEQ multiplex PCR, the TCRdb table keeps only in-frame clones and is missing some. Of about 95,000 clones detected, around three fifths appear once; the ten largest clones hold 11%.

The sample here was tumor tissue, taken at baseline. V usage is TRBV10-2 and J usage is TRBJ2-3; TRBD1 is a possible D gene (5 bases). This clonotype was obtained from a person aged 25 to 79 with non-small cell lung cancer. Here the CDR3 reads CASTEGDFRDTQYF. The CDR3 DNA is TGCGCCAGCACCGAAGGGGATTTCAGGGATACGCAGTATTTT.